This entry concerns a single T cell receptor (beta chain). This CDR3 has 17 amino acids. The germline gives CDR1 SGHTA, CDR2 FQGNSA. Between the trimmed V and J ends, which lost 2 bases and 2 bases, there was a span of 13 bases. The data stem from a study of identical twins. Via MiXCR, TCRdb re-called the 5' RACE reads, giving one row per CDR3 protein. The sample has hundreds of thousands of distinct CDR3 sequences; roughly 20% are singletons. This sample was also put to use in a study of T cells expressing NK-cell markers. That report notes: The authors derived TCR beta repertoires from sorted CD3+CD56+NKG2C+, CD3+CD56+NKG2C- and CD3+CD56-NKG2C+ T cells. Eight donors were sequenced, of whom seven were HCMV-seropositive, while the remaining one was HCMV-seronegative.

This receptor was identified in a woman aged 18-29 years in good health. This sequence joins TRBV7-2 and TRBJ2-6, with a weak D call TRBD1 (5 bases). Input material: PBMCs. CDR3 residues: CASSLRPLRAGANVLTF. CDR3 nucleotides: TGTGCCAGCAGCTTAAGGCCCCTCAGGGCTGGGGCCAACGTCCTGACTTTC.